This T cell receptor beta chain was sequenced during a study of cytomegalovirus exposure and HLA in healthy donors. Points from the study as a whole: The authors enumerated 164 TCR beta chains as linked to cytomegalovirus. Researchers reported that a few CMV-associated chains were confirmed in vitro as CMV antigen-specific. Most TCRs appeared rarely, but some public TCRs recurred in many donors.

The assay was immunoSEQ multiplex PCR, and TCRdb's table has in-frame clones only and misses some. The table lists about 180,000 clones, approximately 81% of them singletons. In the case of this clone: As yet, its antigen is unknown.

The source material was PBMCs. The receptor comes from a man younger than 30 in good health and CMV-seropositive.

The DNA for the CDR3 is TGCGCCAGCAGCTTCCAGGAAAGCTATGGCTACACCTTC. Residues: CASSFQESYGYTF. The chain has TRBV5-1 and TRBJ1-2; no clear D. Trimming stripped 2 bases from V and 4 bases from J, with 9 bases between. The CDR3 has 13 residues. CDR1 SGHRS and CDR2 YFSETQ come from the germline V gene.